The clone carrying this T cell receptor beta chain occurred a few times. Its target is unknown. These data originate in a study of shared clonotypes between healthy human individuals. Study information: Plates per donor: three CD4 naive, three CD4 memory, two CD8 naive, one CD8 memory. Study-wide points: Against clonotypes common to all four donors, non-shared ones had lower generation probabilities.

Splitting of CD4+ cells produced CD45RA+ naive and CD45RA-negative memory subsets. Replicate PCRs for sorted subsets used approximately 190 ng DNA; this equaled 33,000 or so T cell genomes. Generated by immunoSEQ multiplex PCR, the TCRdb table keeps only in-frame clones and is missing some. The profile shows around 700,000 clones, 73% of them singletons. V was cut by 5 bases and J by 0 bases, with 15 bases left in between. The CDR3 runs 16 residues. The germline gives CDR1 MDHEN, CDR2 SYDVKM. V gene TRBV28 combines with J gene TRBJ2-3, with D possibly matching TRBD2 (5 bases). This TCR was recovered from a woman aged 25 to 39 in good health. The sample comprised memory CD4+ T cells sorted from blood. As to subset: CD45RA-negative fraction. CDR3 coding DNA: TGTGCCAGCAGTCCATTGGGGTTAGCGAGCACAGATACGCAGTATTTT. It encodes CASSPLGLASTDTQYF.